This T cell receptor (beta chain) was sequenced during a study of CD8 T cells in Susac syndrome. The RNA input was 0.5 to 1 ug, and it was reverse transcribed with random hexamers. MiXCR, run by TCRdb on the immunoSEQ multiplex PCR reads, gives a single entry per CDR3 protein. The data hold roughly 300,000 distinct CDR3 sequences, with 70% to 90% observed a single time. At least ten counts were recorded for this clonotype. This TCR came from a human donor with multiple sclerosis. The sequenced sample was CD8+ T cells from PBMCs.

CDR3 protein: CATLGSREAFF. The CDR3 DNA sequence: TGTGCCACCCTCGGGAGCAGAGAAGCTTTCTTT. The chain joins TRBV7-9 to TRBJ1-1, with D unresolved. Per the germline V gene, CDR1 is SEHNR and CDR2 is FQNEAQ (reference sequence). Trimming pared 10 bases from V and 8 bases from J, leaving 14 bases between. This CDR3 comprises 11 residues. The full variable domain, in which reference TRBV7-9 and TRBJ1-1 provide the parts outside the CDR3, is DTGVSQNPRHKITKRGQNVTFRCDPISEHNRLYWYRQTLGQGPEFLTYFQNEAQLEKSRLLSDRFSAERPKGSFSTLEIQRTEQGDSAMYLCATLGSREAFFGQGTRLTVV.